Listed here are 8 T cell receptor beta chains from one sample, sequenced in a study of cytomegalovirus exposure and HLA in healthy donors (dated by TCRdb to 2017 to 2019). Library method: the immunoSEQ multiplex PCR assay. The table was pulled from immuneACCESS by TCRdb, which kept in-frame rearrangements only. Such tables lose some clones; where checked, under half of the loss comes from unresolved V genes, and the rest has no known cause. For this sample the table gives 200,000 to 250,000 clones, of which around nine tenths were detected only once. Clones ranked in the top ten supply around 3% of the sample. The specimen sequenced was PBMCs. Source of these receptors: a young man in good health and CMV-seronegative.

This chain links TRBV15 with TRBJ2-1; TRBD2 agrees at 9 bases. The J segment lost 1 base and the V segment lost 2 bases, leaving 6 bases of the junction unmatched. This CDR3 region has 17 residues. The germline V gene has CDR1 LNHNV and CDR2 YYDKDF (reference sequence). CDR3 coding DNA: TGTGCCACCAGCAGACGTCAGACTAGCGGTTCCTACAATGAGCAGTTCTTC. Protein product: CATSRRQTSGSYNEQFF.

The CDR3 coding sequence is TGCGCCAGCAGCGTGACAGGGGGCGGAAGGGGGAATACGCAGTATTTT. It translates to CASSVTGGGRGNTQYF. The V gene is TRBV5-1, the J gene TRBJ2-3; 10 nucleotides agree with TRBD1. CDR1 is SGHRS, CDR2 YFSETQ, per germline. After removal of 4 bases from V and 7 bases from J, the junction contained 12 bases not matched to a gene. The CDR3 runs 16 residues.

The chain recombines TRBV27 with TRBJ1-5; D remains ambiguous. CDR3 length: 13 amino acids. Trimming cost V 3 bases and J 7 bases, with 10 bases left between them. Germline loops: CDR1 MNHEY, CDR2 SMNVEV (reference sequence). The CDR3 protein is CASSFYGGQPQHF. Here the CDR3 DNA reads TGTGCCAGCAGTTTCTATGGAGGCCAGCCCCAGCATTTT.

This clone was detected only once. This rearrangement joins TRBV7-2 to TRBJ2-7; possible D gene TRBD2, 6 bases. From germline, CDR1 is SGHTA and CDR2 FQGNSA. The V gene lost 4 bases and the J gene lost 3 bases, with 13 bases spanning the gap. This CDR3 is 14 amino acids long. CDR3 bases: TGTGCCAGCAGCTCCGGACTATTGAACTACGAGCAGTACTTC. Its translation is CASSSGLLNYEQYF.

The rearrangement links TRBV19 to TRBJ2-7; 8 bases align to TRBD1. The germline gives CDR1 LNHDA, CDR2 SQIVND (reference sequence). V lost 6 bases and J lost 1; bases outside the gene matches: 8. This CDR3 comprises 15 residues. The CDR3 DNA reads TGTGCCAGTAGCCCCCAGGGGGCGCGGTCCTACGAGCAGTACTTC. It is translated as CASSPQGARSYEQYF.

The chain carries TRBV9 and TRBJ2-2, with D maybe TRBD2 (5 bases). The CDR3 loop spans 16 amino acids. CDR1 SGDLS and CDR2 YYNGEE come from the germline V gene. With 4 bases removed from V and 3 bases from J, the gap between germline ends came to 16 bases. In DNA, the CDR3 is TGTGCCAGCAGCCCTGAATTACTAGGGTACACCGGGGAGCTGTTTTTT. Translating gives CASSPELLGYTGELFF.

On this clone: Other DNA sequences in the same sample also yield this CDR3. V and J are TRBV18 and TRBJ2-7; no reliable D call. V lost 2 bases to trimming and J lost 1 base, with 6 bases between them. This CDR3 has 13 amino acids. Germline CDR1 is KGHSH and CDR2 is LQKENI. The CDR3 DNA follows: TGTGCCAGCTCACCAACAGCTTCCTACGAGCAGTACTTC. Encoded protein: CASSPTASYEQYF.

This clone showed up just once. As DNA, the CDR3 is TGCGCCAGCAGAGGGACAGGGCACCACGAGCAGTACTTC. This sequence encodes CASRGTGHHEQYF. This chain links TRBV5-1 with TRBJ2-7; TRBD1 aligns across 9 bases. There are 13 residues in the CDR3. Germline lookup yields CDR1 SGHRS and CDR2 YFSETQ. V lost 5 bases to trimming and J lost 5 bases; unmatched junction nucleotides: 5.